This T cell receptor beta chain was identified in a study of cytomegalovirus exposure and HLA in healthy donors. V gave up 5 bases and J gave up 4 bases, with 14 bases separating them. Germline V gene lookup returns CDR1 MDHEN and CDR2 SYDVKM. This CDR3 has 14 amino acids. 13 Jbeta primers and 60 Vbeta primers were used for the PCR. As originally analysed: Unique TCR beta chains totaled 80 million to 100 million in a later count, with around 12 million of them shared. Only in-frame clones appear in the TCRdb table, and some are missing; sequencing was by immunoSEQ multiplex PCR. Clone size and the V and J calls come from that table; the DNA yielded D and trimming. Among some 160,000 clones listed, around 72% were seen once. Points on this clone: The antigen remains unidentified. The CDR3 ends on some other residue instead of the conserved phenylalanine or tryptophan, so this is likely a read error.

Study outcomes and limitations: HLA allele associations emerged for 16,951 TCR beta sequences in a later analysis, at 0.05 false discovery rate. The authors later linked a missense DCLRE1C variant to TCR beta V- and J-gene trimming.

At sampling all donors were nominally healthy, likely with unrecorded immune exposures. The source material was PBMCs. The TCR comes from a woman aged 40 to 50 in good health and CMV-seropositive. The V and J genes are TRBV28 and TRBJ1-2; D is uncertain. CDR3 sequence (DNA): TGTGCCAGCAGTAAAACAGAGCCCCTCTATGGCTACACCCTC. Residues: CASSKTEPLYGYTL.